The 15 T cell receptor beta chains in this list originate from one sample, sequenced in a study of cytomegalovirus exposure and HLA in healthy donors. Use of 60 Vbeta and 13 Jbeta primers characterized the PCR. Some clones are missing from TCRdb's copy, which holds only in-frame ones; the method was immunoSEQ multiplex PCR. The data hold around 99,000 clones, with roughly 76% observed a single time. The sample consisted of PBMCs. The receptors were sampled from a man aged 18 to 29 in good health and CMV-seronegative.

The gene calls are TRBV15 and TRBJ2-7; 7 bases are a match to TRBD1. The V gene's germline CDR1 is LNHNV and CDR2 YYDKDF (reference sequence). The CDR3 runs to 15 residues. The ends lost 4 bases at V and 2 bases at J; junction bases unmatched: 8. For the CDR3, the DNA is TGTGCCACCAGCACTGACAGGGACGGGGCCTACGAGCAGTACTTC. Amino acids: CATSTDRDGAYEQYF.

The genes are TRBV27 and TRBJ2-2; D gene uncertain. The germline V and J ends were trimmed by 5 bases and 1 base, with 11 bases remaining between them. This CDR3 spans 15 amino acids. Germline V lookup: CDR1 MNHEY, CDR2 SMNVEV (reference sequence). CDR3: CASSDSWVNTGELFF. DNA for the CDR3: TGTGCCAGCAGTGACTCTTGGGTGAACACCGGGGAGCTGTTTTTT.

The chain employs TRBV5-5 and TRBJ2-7; weak D call: TRBD1 (5 bases). Germline V CDR1 and CDR2: SGHKS, YYEKEE (reference sequence). This CDR3 is built from 13 residues. The V and J ends lost 5 bases and 4 bases respectively, with 13 bases between them. CDR3 bases: TGTGCCAGCAGTAAATTGACAGAGTACGAGCAGTACTTC. This sequence encodes CASSKLTEYEQYF.

The chain combines TRBV7-9 with TRBJ1-3; D uncertain. Trimming stripped 1 base from V and 0 bases from J, with 4 bases between. Germline lookup yields CDR1 SEHNR and CDR2 FQNEAQ (reference sequence). CDR3 length: 14 amino acids. Here the CDR3 DNA reads TGTGCCAGCAGCTTAGGACACTCTGGAAACACCATATATTTT. It specifies CASSLGHSGNTIYF.

The chain couples TRBV7-6 to TRBJ2-2; 7 positions match TRBD2. This CDR3 contains 15 residues. Germline loops: CDR1 SGHVS, CDR2 FNYEAQ. V lost 5 bases to trimming and J lost 4 bases; unmatched junction nucleotides: 7. CDR3 residues: CASSQAGEFTGELFF. CDR3 DNA sequence: TGTGCCAGCAGCCAGGCGGGGGAATTCACCGGGGAGCTGTTTTTT.

The chain links TRBV9 to TRBJ2-3; 10 bases fit TRBD2. This CDR3 region has 18 residues. V lost 1 base to trimming and J lost 2 bases; unmatched junction nucleotides: 10. The germline gives CDR1 SGDLS, CDR2 YYNGEE. The CDR3 region is CASSVKASGSITTDTQYF. CDR3 nucleotides: TGTGCCAGCAGCGTAAAGGCTAGCGGGAGTATTACCACAGATACGCAGTATTTT.

V is TRBV27 and J is TRBJ2-5, with TRBD2 as a possible D gene (6 bases). CDR3 length: 15 residues. Germline lookup yields CDR1 MNHEY and CDR2 SMNVEV (reference sequence). The V end was cut by 6 bases, the J end by 2 bases, with 16 bases between. The CDR3 spells CASSHWEAGQETQYF. DNA for the CDR3: TGTGCCAGCAGCCACTGGGAGGCTGGGCAAGAGACCCAGTACTTC.

This clone was seen only a few times. V gene TRBV18 combines with J gene TRBJ1-6, with 7 positions matching TRBD1. The V gene's germline CDR1 is KGHSH and CDR2 LQKENI. J gave up 5 bases and V 6 bases, and 7 bases lay outside the gene matches. CDR3 length: 15 residues. Here the CDR3 reads CASSERDSNNSPLHF. Written as DNA, the CDR3 is TGTGCCAGCTCTGAACGGGACAGCAATAATTCACCCCTCCACTTT.

The chain couples TRBV10-3 to TRBJ2-1; 15 nucleotides match TRBD2. Germline loops: CDR1 ENHRY, CDR2 SYGVKD. V shed 6 bases, J shed 9 bases, and the junction held 6 bases outside the gene matches. The CDR3 has 15 amino acids. The CDR3 loop is CAISSGLAGGFEQFF. The CDR3 nucleotides read TGTGCCATCAGCTCGGGACTAGCGGGGGGTTTTGAGCAGTTCTTC.

This clone showed up just once. The chain employs TRBV5-4 and TRBJ2-5; TRBD2 agrees at 7 bases. V gave up 9 bases and J gave up 5 bases; unmatched junction bases: 16. The CDR3 length is 15 residues. CDR1 and CDR2 from the germline V gene are SGHNT and YYREEE (reference sequence). As DNA, the CDR3 is TGTGCCACCCATCCTGGGGGGGTTGGGGGGGAGACCCAGTACTTC. It codes for CATHPGGVGGETQYF.

This clone was seen a few times. The chain links TRBV6-5 to TRBJ2-7; TRBD1 matches at 7 bases. The J segment lost 6 bases and the V segment lost 6 bases, leaving 5 bases of the junction unmatched. Germline V gene lookup returns CDR1 MNHEY and CDR2 SVGAGI. CDR3 length: 12 residues. The CDR3 reads CASSPTGVEQYF. In nucleotides, the CDR3 is TGTGCCAGCAGCCCCACAGGGGTCGAGCAGTACTTC.

This chain joins TRBV5-6 and TRBJ2-5; tentative D call: TRBD2 (6 bases). Germline loops: CDR1 SGHDT, CDR2 YYEEEE. The CDR3 spans 15 residues. V lost 3 bases to trimming and J lost 4 bases, with 16 bases between them. Here the CDR3 reads CASSSGGRRGETQYF. DNA of the CDR3: TGTGCCAGCAGCTCTGGAGGTCGGCGGGGAGAGACCCAGTACTTC.

The chain employs TRBV7-3 and TRBJ2-2; the match to TRBD1 covers 9 bases. The V gene end was trimmed by 0 bases and the J gene end by 6 bases; junction bases not matched to a gene: 5. The length of the CDR3 is 16 residues. Germline V gene data show CDR1 as SGHTA and CDR2 as FQGTGA. CDR3 protein: CASSLTERTGAGELFF. CDR3 in DNA: TGTGCCAGCAGCTTAACGGAACGGACAGGGGCCGGGGAGCTGTTTTTT.

The chain couples TRBV10-3 to TRBJ1-5; 9 nucleotides align to TRBD1. The CDR3 consists of 15 residues. The J segment lost 4 bases and the V segment lost 5 bases, leaving 6 bases of the junction unmatched. CDR1 is ENHRY and CDR2 is SYGVKD in the germline V gene. In DNA, the CDR3 is TGTGCCATCAGTCCCGGGACAGGGTCGAATCAGCCCCAGCATTTT. Its protein product is CAISPGTGSNQPQHF.

The chain has TRBV29-1 and TRBJ1-1, with TRBD1 identical over 10 bases. V was pared by 5 bases and J by 2 bases, with 8 bases of the junction left unmatched. The length of the CDR3 is 15 residues. The V gene's germline CDR1 is SQVTM and CDR2 ANQGSEA. The CDR3 DNA follows: TGCAGCGTTCACCGGGACAGGGGAGGTAACACTGAAGCTTTCTTT. Translated: CSVHRDRGGNTEAFF.